This TCR beta chain was sequenced in a study of blood T cell repertoires in COVID-19. Study summary: Whether acute or convalescent, the COVID-19 samples came from the United States, Italy and Spain. Sources were T cells, B-cell-depleted T cells, or PBMCs; the material itself was cDNA or gDNA.

In the study's own analysis: Reference gene primer amplification in the assay estimated nucleated cell counts. Measured with immunoSEQ multiplex PCR; TCRdb has only the in-frame clones, and not every one. Clonal size and the V and J genes are those of that table, whereas D and trimming came from the DNA. The sample shows 90,000 or so clones, roughly 89% of them seen only once. This CDR3 is 15 amino acids long. CDR1 and CDR2 (germline): SGHTA, FQGNSA. V lost 5 bases to trimming and J lost 8 bases, with 21 bases between them. The sequence came from a woman aged 80 or over with active or convalescent COVID-19. The chain combines TRBV7-2 with TRBJ1-2, with a possible D match to TRBD1 (5 bases). Sequenced material: peripheral blood. The CDR3 is CASSATQRQTLGYTF. The CDR3 DNA reads TGTGCCAGCAGCGCAACCCAGAGACAGACCCTGGGCTACACCTTC.